These T cell receptor beta chains were read from a single sample in a study of shared clonotypes between healthy human individuals. Using immunoSEQ multiplex PCR, the repertoire was profiled, and TCRdb retains in-frame clones only, with some absent. This sample has approximately 2.5 million clones, with approximately 94% found just once. Sequencing was carried out using naive CD4+ T cells from PBMCs. All receptors come from a man aged 18-30 years in good health. Some clones in this sample may be carry-over from other donors' samples. CDR3s include the opening cysteine and the closing phenylalanine or tryptophan. Fields, in order: V gene, clone size, J gene, D gene, CDR3 protein, CDR3 DNA. A D gene is named only where the DNA matches it firmly. The size field is filled for only some rows; it gives once, few, many or a size class.

v_gene: TRBV4-1; abundance: -; j_gene: TRBJ2-7; d_gene: -; CDR3aa: CASSQGTQGSYEQYF; CDR3nt: TGCGCCAGCAGCCAAGGGACACAGGGTTCCTACGAGCAGTACTTC
v_gene: TRBV19; abundance: -; j_gene: TRBJ2-1; d_gene: -; CDR3aa: CASSLTVSSYNEQFF; CDR3nt: TGTGCCAGTAGTCTTACGGTTAGCTCCTACAATGAGCAGTTCTTC
v_gene: TRBV7-9; abundance: -; j_gene: TRBJ1-1; d_gene: -; CDR3aa: CASSLGPRNTEAFF; CDR3nt: TGTGCCAGCAGCTTAGGTCCGAGGAACACTGAAGCTTTCTTT
v_gene: TRBV7-6; abundance: -; j_gene: TRBJ2-3; d_gene: TRBD2; CDR3aa: CASSLRGGSSTDTQYF; CDR3nt: TGTGCCAGCAGCTTAAGAGGCGGGAGCAGCACAGATACGCAGTATTTT
v_gene: TRBV28; abundance: -; j_gene: TRBJ1-3; d_gene: -; CDR3aa: CASSLSRGSGNTIYF; CDR3nt: TGTGCCAGCAGTTTATCCCGGGGTTCTGGAAACACCATATATTTT
v_gene: TRBV7-2; abundance: -; j_gene: TRBJ1-1; d_gene: -; CDR3aa: CASSLKGIPEAFF; CDR3nt: TGTGCCAGCAGCTTAAAGGGTATCCCTGAAGCTTTCTTT
v_gene: TRBV7-9; abundance: -; j_gene: TRBJ1-2; d_gene: -; CDR3aa: CASSLNGRAGYTF; CDR3nt: TGTGCCAGCAGCTTAAACGGGAGGGCTGGCTACACCTTC
v_gene: TRBV6-1; abundance: -; j_gene: TRBJ1-2; d_gene: -; CDR3aa: CASSGHPSLYGYTF; CDR3nt: TGTGCCAGCAGTGGACACCCCTCACTCTATGGCTACACCTTC
v_gene: TRBV9; abundance: -; j_gene: TRBJ2-7; d_gene: TRBD2; CDR3aa: CASSTASGSYEQYF; CDR3nt: TGTGCCAGCAGTACGGCTAGCGGATCCTACGAGCAGTACTTC
v_gene: TRBV5-4; abundance: -; j_gene: TRBJ1-1; d_gene: -; CDR3aa: CASSPRPYTEAFF; CDR3nt: TGTGCCAGCAGCCCGCGACCTTACACTGAAGCTTTCTTT
v_gene: TRBV7-5; abundance: -; j_gene: TRBJ2-1; d_gene: -; CDR3aa: CARSLATGATTRPVYNEQFF; CDR3nt: TGTGCCAGAAGCTTAGCGACAGGGGCGACTACTAGACCTGTCTACAATGAGCAGTTCTTC
v_gene: TRBV14; abundance: -; j_gene: TRBJ1-4; d_gene: -; CDR3aa: CASSQESSEKLFF; CDR3nt: TGTGCCAGCAGCCAAGAATCAAGTGAAAAACTGTTTTTT
v_gene: TRBV7-2; abundance: -; j_gene: TRBJ2-6; d_gene: -; CDR3aa: CASSRDSSGANVLTF; CDR3nt: TGTGCCAGCAGCAGAGACAGCTCTGGGGCCAACGTCCTGACTTTC
v_gene: TRBV4-2; abundance: -; j_gene: TRBJ2-1; d_gene: -; CDR3aa: CASSPRTATYNEQFF; CDR3nt: TGTGCCAGCAGCCCCAGGACAGCCACCTACAATGAGCAGTTCTTC
v_gene: TRBV6-1; abundance: -; j_gene: TRBJ2-7; d_gene: -; CDR3aa: CASSEAPRGGERYEQYF; CDR3nt: TGTGCCAGCAGTGAAGCGCCGAGAGGGGGGGAAAGATACGAGCAGTACTTC
v_gene: TRBV11-2; abundance: -; j_gene: TRBJ2-2; d_gene: -; CDR3aa: CASSQSGPAGELFF; CDR3nt: TGTGCCAGCAGCCAGTCCGGCCCGGCTGGGGAGCTGTTTTTT
v_gene: TRBV6-9; abundance: -; j_gene: TRBJ2-7; d_gene: -; CDR3aa: CASSLSGRSYEQYF; CDR3nt: TGTGCCAGCAGTTTGTCAGGCCGCTCCTACGAGCAGTACTTC
v_gene: TRBV2; abundance: -; j_gene: TRBJ1-1; d_gene: -; CDR3aa: CASTEAYSSEAFF; CDR3nt: TGTGCCAGTACCGAGGCATACTCCTCTGAAGCTTTCTTT
v_gene: TRBV5-1; abundance: -; j_gene: TRBJ1-1; d_gene: -; CDR3aa: CASSPTTAATEAFF; CDR3nt: TGCGCCAGCAGCCCGACGACAGCAGCCACTGAAGCTTTCTTT
v_gene: TRBV6-1; abundance: -; j_gene: TRBJ2-7; d_gene: TRBD1; CDR3aa: CASSSRQGIGEQYF; CDR3nt: TGTGCCAGCAGTTCCCGACAGGGAATAGGCGAGCAGTACTTC
v_gene: TRBV2; abundance: -; j_gene: TRBJ1-4; d_gene: -; CDR3aa: CASSGGPGGEKLFF; CDR3nt: TGTGCCAGCAGTGGGGGCCCAGGCGGTGAAAAACTGTTTTTT
v_gene: TRBV30; abundance: -; j_gene: TRBJ1-1; d_gene: -; CDR3aa: CAWTTGAGTEAFF; CDR3nt: TGTGCCTGGACTACCGGAGCAGGGACTGAAGCTTTCTTT
v_gene: TRBV30; abundance: few; j_gene: TRBJ1-1; d_gene: -; CDR3aa: CAWSRRNTEAFF; CDR3nt: TGTGCCTGGAGTCGGAGGAACACTGAAGCTTTCTTT
v_gene: TRBV19; abundance: -; j_gene: TRBJ2-1; d_gene: TRBD1; CDR3aa: CASRGADRGNSYNEQFF; CDR3nt: TGTGCCAGTAGGGGGGCGGACAGGGGCAATTCCTACAATGAGCAGTTCTTC
v_gene: TRBV5-1; abundance: -; j_gene: TRBJ1-2; d_gene: -; CDR3aa: CASSSGGYRSFDYGYTF; CDR3nt: TGCGCCAGCAGCAGTGGGGGTTATCGGTCTTTCGACTATGGCTACACCTTC
v_gene: TRBV27; abundance: -; j_gene: TRBJ1-6; d_gene: -; CDR3aa: CASSLTAGYNSPLHF; CDR3nt: TGTGCCAGCAGTTTAACCGCAGGGTATAATTCACCCCTCCACTTT
v_gene: TRBV19; abundance: once; j_gene: TRBJ2-2; d_gene: -; CDR3aa: CASTASPGPNTGELFF; CDR3nt: TGTGCCAGCACTGCCTCTCCGGGACCGAACACCGGGGAGCTGTTTTTT
v_gene: TRBV5-5; abundance: once; j_gene: TRBJ2-7; d_gene: TRBD2; CDR3aa: CASSPQGGRAYEQYF; CDR3nt: TGTGCCAGCAGCCCGCAGGGAGGGAGGGCCTACGAGCAGTACTTC
v_gene: TRBV7-9; abundance: -; j_gene: TRBJ1-1; d_gene: TRBD1; CDR3aa: CASSPWTGGAGTEAFF; CDR3nt: TGTGCCAGCAGCCCGTGGACAGGGGGCGCGGGAACTGAAGCTTTCTTT
v_gene: TRBV28; abundance: -; j_gene: TRBJ1-1; d_gene: -; CDR3aa: CASSFGGRNTEAFF; CDR3nt: TGTGCCAGCAGTTTCGGAGGGAGAAACACTGAAGCTTTCTTT
v_gene: TRBV7-9; abundance: -; j_gene: TRBJ2-1; d_gene: TRBD2; CDR3aa: CASSQEGLAGVEQFF; CDR3nt: TGTGCCAGCAGCCAGGAAGGACTAGCGGGAGTTGAGCAGTTCTTC
v_gene: TRBV29-1; abundance: -; j_gene: TRBJ2-2; d_gene: -; CDR3aa: CSVGRNLNTGELFF; CDR3nt: TGCAGCGTGGGACGGAACCTCAACACCGGGGAGCTGTTTTTT
v_gene: TRBV14; abundance: -; j_gene: TRBJ2-2; d_gene: -; CDR3aa: CASSLPGLNPSGELFF; CDR3nt: TGTGCCAGCAGCTTACCGGGCCTCAACCCCTCCGGGGAGCTGTTTTTT
v_gene: TRBV28; abundance: once; j_gene: TRBJ1-1; d_gene: TRBD1; CDR3aa: CASRSGQSAFF; CDR3nt: TGTGCCAGCAGATCGGGACAGAGCGCTTTCTTT
v_gene: TRBV11-2; abundance: -; j_gene: TRBJ2-2; d_gene: -; CDR3aa: CASTSPGQGNFAGELFF; CDR3nt: TGTGCCAGCACCTCACCCGGGCAGGGAAATTTCGCCGGGGAGCTGTTTTTT
v_gene: TRBV11-3; abundance: few; j_gene: TRBJ2-5; d_gene: TRBD2; CDR3aa: CASSLDPGRGGETQYF; CDR3nt: TGTGCCAGCAGCTTAGACCCCGGGAGGGGGGGAGAGACCCAGTACTTC
v_gene: TRBV18; abundance: -; j_gene: TRBJ2-5; d_gene: TRBD1; CDR3aa: CASSPRRGTGAPSETQYF; CDR3nt: TGTGCCAGCTCACCACGTAGAGGGACAGGGGCCCCTTCGGAGACCCAGTACTTC
v_gene: TRBV6-6; abundance: -; j_gene: TRBJ1-3; d_gene: -; CDR3aa: CASGGNTIYF; CDR3nt: TGTGCCAGTGGGGGGAACACCATATATTTT
v_gene: TRBV7-2; abundance: once; j_gene: TRBJ2-7; d_gene: -; CDR3aa: CASSLVPVRSSYEQYF; CDR3nt: TGTGCCAGCAGCTTAGTCCCGGTCAGGAGCTCCTACGAGCAGTACTTC
v_gene: TRBV7-3; abundance: -; j_gene: TRBJ2-3; d_gene: TRBD2; CDR3aa: CASSLRSGRVTDTQYF; CDR3nt: TGTGCCAGCAGCCTCCGTAGCGGGAGAGTGACAGATACGCAGTATTTT
v_gene: TRBV28; abundance: -; j_gene: TRBJ2-1; d_gene: TRBD2; CDR3aa: CASSALAGGLNEQFF; CDR3nt: TGTGCCAGCAGTGCACTAGCGGGAGGGTTAAATGAGCAGTTCTTC
v_gene: TRBV5-1; abundance: -; j_gene: TRBJ2-5; d_gene: -; CDR3aa: CASSLRGGPQETQYF; CDR3nt: TGCGCCAGCAGCTTGAGGGGCGGTCCCCAAGAGACCCAGTACTTC
v_gene: TRBV4-1; abundance: -; j_gene: TRBJ2-7; d_gene: -; CDR3aa: CASSLLPSRYLAHEQYF; CDR3nt: TGCGCCAGCAGCCTCCTCCCATCCCGGTATTTGGCTCACGAGCAGTACTTC